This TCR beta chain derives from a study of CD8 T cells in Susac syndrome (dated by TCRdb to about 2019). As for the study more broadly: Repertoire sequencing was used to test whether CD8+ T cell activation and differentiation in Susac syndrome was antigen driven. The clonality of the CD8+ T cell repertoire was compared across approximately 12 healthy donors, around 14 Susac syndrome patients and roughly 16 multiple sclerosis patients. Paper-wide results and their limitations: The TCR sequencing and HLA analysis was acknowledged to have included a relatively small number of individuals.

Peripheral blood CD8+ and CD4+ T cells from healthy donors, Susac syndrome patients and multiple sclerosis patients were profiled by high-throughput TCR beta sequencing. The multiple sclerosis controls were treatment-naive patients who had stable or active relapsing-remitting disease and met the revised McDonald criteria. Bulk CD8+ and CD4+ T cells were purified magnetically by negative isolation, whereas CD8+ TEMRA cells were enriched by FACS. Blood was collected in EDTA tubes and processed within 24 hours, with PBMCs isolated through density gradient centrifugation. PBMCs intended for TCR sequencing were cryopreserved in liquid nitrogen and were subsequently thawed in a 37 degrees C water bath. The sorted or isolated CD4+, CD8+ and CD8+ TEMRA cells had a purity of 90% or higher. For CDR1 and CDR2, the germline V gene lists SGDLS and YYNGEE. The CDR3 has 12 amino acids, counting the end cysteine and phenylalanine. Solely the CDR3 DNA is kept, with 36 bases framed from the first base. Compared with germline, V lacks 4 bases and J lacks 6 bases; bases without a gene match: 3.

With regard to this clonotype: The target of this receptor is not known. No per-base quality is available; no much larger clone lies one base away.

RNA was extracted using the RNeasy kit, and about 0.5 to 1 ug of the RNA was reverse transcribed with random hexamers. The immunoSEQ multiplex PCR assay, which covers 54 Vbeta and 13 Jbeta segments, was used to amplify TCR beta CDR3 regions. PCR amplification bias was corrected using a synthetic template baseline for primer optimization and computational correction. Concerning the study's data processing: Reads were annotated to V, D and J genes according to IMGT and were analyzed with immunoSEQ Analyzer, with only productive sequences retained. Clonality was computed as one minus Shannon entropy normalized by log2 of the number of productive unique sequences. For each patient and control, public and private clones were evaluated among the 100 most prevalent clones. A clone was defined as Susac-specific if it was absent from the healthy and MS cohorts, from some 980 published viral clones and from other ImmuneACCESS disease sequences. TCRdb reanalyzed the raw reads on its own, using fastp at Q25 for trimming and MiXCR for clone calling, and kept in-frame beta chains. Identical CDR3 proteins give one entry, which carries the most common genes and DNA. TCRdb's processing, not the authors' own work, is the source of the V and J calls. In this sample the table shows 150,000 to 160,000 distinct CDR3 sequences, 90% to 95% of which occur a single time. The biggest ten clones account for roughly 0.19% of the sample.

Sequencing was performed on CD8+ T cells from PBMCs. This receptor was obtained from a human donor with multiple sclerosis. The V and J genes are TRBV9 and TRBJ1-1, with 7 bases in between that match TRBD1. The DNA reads TGTGCCAGCAGCACTGGGACAGCTGAAGCTTTCTTT. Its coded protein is CASSTGTAEAFF.